This is a list of T cell receptor beta chains from one sample in a study of cytomegalovirus exposure and HLA in healthy donors. The table came from immunoSEQ multiplex PCR; TCRdb's copy has only in-frame clones and leaves some out. The data hold approximately 110,000 clones, with around 87% observed a single time. Sequencing used PBMCs. Receptor source: a woman aged 18-35 years in good health and CMV-seropositive. The CDR3 runs from the conserved cysteine through the conserved F or W. Each record gives: D gene, clone size, J gene, V gene, CDR3 protein, CDR3 DNA. A D gene is named only where the DNA matches it firmly. Rows give clone size only sometimes, using once, few, many, or a class for an expanded clone.

>TRBD1|NA|TRBJ1-1|TRBV9
CASSPRDRGVGEAFF
TGTGCCAGCAGCCCCCGGGACAGGGGGGTTGGTGAAGCTTTCTTT
>TRBD2|NA|TRBJ2-3|TRBV4-1
CASSPGLVADTQYF
TGCGCCAGCAGCCCGGGACTAGTGGCAGATACGCAGTATTTT
>NA|NA|TRBJ1-4|TRBV18
CASSPPSQGNEKLFF
TGTGCCAGCTCACCACCTAGCCAGGGTAATGAAAAACTGTTTTTT
>TRBD1|NA|TRBJ1-4|TRBV12-5
CASGNRDRGLSEKLFF
TGTGCTAGTGGGAATAGGGACAGGGGGCTTAGTGAAAAACTGTTTTTT
>TRBD1|NA|TRBJ1-2|TRBV6-1
CASSAPQGANGYTF
TGTGCCAGCAGTGCCCCCCAGGGGGCTAATGGCTACACCTTC
>NA|NA|TRBJ2-2|TRBV28
CASNQGSRELFF
TGTGCCAGCAATCAGGGTTCCCGGGAGCTGTTTTTT
>NA|once|TRBJ2-7|TRBV11-2
CASSLARGSYYEQYF
TGTGCCAGCAGCTTAGCGCGAGGGAGCTACTACGAGCAGTACTTC
>NA|NA|TRBJ2-1|TRBV5-1
CASSLHSQGLDEQFF
TGCGCCAGCAGCTTGCATAGCCAGGGTCTCGATGAGCAGTTCTTC
>TRBD2|NA|TRBJ2-2|TRBV2
CASSDEWTSGGFNTGELFF
TGTGCCAGCAGCGACGAGTGGACTAGCGGGGGTTTTAACACCGGGGAGCTGTTTTTT
>TRBD1|NA|TRBJ1-4|TRBV19
CARRWGRGCKANEKLFF
TGTGCCAGACGCTGGGGCAGGGGGTGTAAGGCTAATGAAAAACTGTTTTTT
>NA|NA|TRBJ1-1|TRBV19
CASSIGQGPNTEAFF
TGTGCCAGTAGTATTGGGCAGGGTCCCAACACTGAAGCTTTCTTT
>NA|once|TRBJ2-7|TRBV11-2
CASSLDPAGLSEQYF
TGTGCCAGCAGCTTAGATCCGGCAGGCCTGAGCGAGCAGTACTTC
>TRBD2|NA|TRBJ2-3|TRBV10-3
CAITRTSATTDTQYF
TGTGCCATCACCCGGACTAGCGCCACGACAGATACGCAGTATTTT
>NA|once|TRBJ2-7|TRBV9
CASSVGEGFYEQYF
TGTGCCAGCAGCGTAGGTGAGGGTTTCTACGAGCAGTACTTC
>TRBD1|NA|TRBJ1-2|TRBV29-1
CSVMGLDRGTGYTF
TGCAGCGTTATGGGATTGGACAGGGGAACTGGCTACACCTTC
>NA|NA|TRBJ2-7|TRBV11-2
CASSAGYEQYF
TGTGCCAGCAGCGCGGGTTACGAGCAGTACTTC
>NA|once|TRBJ2-5|TRBV7-9
CASSSVVETQYF
TGTGCCAGCAGCTCGGTGGTGGAGACCCAGTACTTC
>NA|few|TRBJ2-2|TRBV5-6
CASRFSSSKTGELFF
TGTGCCAGCAGGTTTTCTAGCTCCAAAACCGGGGAGCTGTTTTTT
>NA|NA|TRBJ1-2|TRBV18
CASSLTDSYGYTF
TGTGCCAGCTCACTTACCGACAGCTATGGCTACACCTTC
>TRBD2|few|TRBJ2-1|TRBV29-1
CSVLGEGGRPIYNEQFF
TGCAGCGTCCTTGGCGAAGGCGGGAGACCAATTTACAATGAGCAGTTCTTC
>NA|NA|TRBJ2-7|TRBV5-1
CASSPRPGSSYEQYF
TGCGCCAGCAGCCCGAGGCCCGGTAGCTCCTACGAGCAGTACTTC
>NA|few|TRBJ1-2|TRBV18
CASSLDTNYGYTF
TGTGCCAGCTCACTAGACACTAACTATGGCTACACCTTC
>TRBD1|NA|TRBJ2-7|TRBV19
CASSSPGQSSYEQYF
TGTGCCAGTAGTTCGCCGGGACAGAGCTCCTACGAGCAGTACTTC
>NA|NA|TRBJ2-2|TRBV5-1
CASSPANTGELFF
TGCGCCAGCAGCCCGGCGAACACCGGGGAGCTGTTTTTT
>NA|NA|TRBJ2-5|TRBV2
CASRIQGLVVETQYF
TGTGCCAGCAGGATCCAGGGGCTAGTTGTGGAGACCCAGTACTTC
>NA|NA|TRBJ1-1|TRBV11-2
CASSFEGVGGEAFF
TGTGCCAGCAGCTTTGAAGGGGTAGGTGGTGAAGCTTTCTTT
>NA|NA|TRBJ1-4|TRBV12-1
CASSFVGQGDDNEKLFF
TGTGCCAGCAGCTTTGTCGGACAGGGGGATGATAATGAAAAACTGTTTTTT
>NA|once|TRBJ1-2|TRBV7-2
CASSLAAGFSVGYTF
TGTGCCAGCAGCTTAGCCGCCGGGTTCTCGGTTGGCTACACCTTC
>NA|NA|TRBJ2-3|TRBV19
CASSLRGPDTDTQYF
TGTGCCAGTAGTCTAAGGGGCCCTGACACAGATACGCAGTATTTT
>NA|NA|TRBJ2-5|TRBV5-1
CASSPSTGSETQYF
TGCGCCAGCAGCCCTTCTACGGGGAGCGAGACCCAGTACTTC
>TRBD2|NA|TRBJ2-3|TRBV10-1
CASSPPGGPDTQYF
TGCGCCAGCAGTCCTCCGGGGGGTCCAGATACGCAGTATTTT
>NA|NA|TRBJ2-3|TRBV11-3
CASSLDQNSQYF
TGTGCCAGCAGCTTAGATCAGAATTCGCAGTATTTT
>TRBD1|NA|TRBJ1-2|TRBV7-9
CASSQGVQEPNGYTF
TGTGCCAGCAGCCAGGGGGTCCAGGAGCCTAATGGCTACACCTTC
>TRBD2|few|TRBJ2-5|TRBV7-8
CASSGGLAASETQYF
TGTGCCAGCAGCGGGGGACTAGCGGCATCGGAGACCCAGTACTTC
>NA|NA|TRBJ2-7|TRBV20-1
CSALGTYEQYF
TGCAGTGCTTTGGGGACTTACGAGCAGTACTTC
>NA|NA|TRBJ1-3|TRBV27
CASSFTLPGSGNTIYF
TGTGCCAGCAGTTTCACCCTCCCCGGCTCTGGAAACACCATATATTTT
>NA|few|TRBJ1-4|TRBV18
CASSSLNEKLFF
TGTGCCAGCTCATCGTTGAATGAAAAACTGTTTTTT
>NA|NA|TRBJ1-1|TRBV29-1
CSVPDAGRGTEAFF
TGCAGCGTTCCAGATGCAGGACGGGGCACTGAAGCTTTCTTT
>TRBD1|NA|TRBJ1-1|TRBV5-1
CASSLGQGAEAFF
TGCGCCAGCAGCTTGGGACAGGGGGCTGAAGCTTTCTTT
>NA|NA|TRBJ2-3|TRBV7-9
CASSPTGGGRYSTDTQYF
TGTGCCAGCAGCCCCACGGGGGGCGGTCGATATAGCACAGATACGCAGTATTTT
>TRBD2|NA|TRBJ2-1|TRBV5-1
CASSLGGSGGPLYNEQFF
TGCGCCAGCAGCTTGGGAGGTAGCGGGGGCCCCCTGTACAATGAGCAGTTCTTC
>NA|NA|TRBJ2-7|TRBV14
CASSQEGPIVGPGQYF
TGTGCCAGCAGCCAAGAGGGCCCAATAGTAGGCCCCGGGCAGTACTTC
>NA|NA|TRBJ2-5|TRBV4-1
CASSQVGSMETQYF
TGCGCCAGCAGCCAAGTCGGTTCGATGGAGACCCAGTACTTC
>TRBD2|NA|TRBJ2-1|TRBV9
CASSVEGGLVVGQFF
TGTGCCAGCAGCGTAGAGGGGGGACTAGTGGTGGGGCAGTTCTTC
>TRBD1|NA|TRBJ1-3|TRBV4-1
CASSQEHVTTGGGNTIYF
TGCGCCAGCAGCCAAGAACATGTAACCACAGGGGGCGGAAACACCATATATTTT
>NA|NA|TRBJ1-4|TRBV19
CASTEAEKLFF
TGTGCCAGTACCGAGGCGGAAAAACTGTTTTTT
>TRBD1|NA|TRBJ1-5|TRBV7-9
CASSSDRGPGQPQHF
TGTGCCAGCAGCTCCGACAGGGGGCCGGGTCAGCCCCAGCATTTT
>TRBD2|NA|TRBJ2-1|TRBV7-9
CASSPFEGRLAANEQFF
TGTGCCAGCAGCCCGTTCGAGGGGAGACTAGCGGCTAATGAGCAGTTCTTC
>TRBD1|NA|TRBJ1-4|TRBV5-1
CASSSGDLQGGEKLFF
TGCGCCAGCAGCTCCGGAGATCTCCAGGGGGGCGAAAAACTGTTTTTT
>TRBD2|NA|TRBJ2-7|TRBV6-1
CASTTGGIHEQYF
TGTGCCAGCACCACGGGGGGTATCCACGAGCAGTACTTC